The 28 T cell receptor beta chains reported below all come from one sample, sequenced in a study of OX40 agonist ivuxolimab in advanced cancers. Sequencing used immunoSEQ multiplex PCR; TCRdb keeps in-frame clones, though not all of them. Among some 60,000 clones listed, more than 85% were seen once. Source: CD4+ or CD8+ T cells sorted from blood, taken in a trial of the OX40 agonist ivuxolimab. The receptors come from an adult with an advanced solid tumor such as melanoma, head and neck, liver or kidney cancer.

The chain recombines TRBV10-3 with TRBJ2-2; D gene unclear. This CDR3 spans 16 amino acids. Germline CDR1 and CDR2: ENHRY and SYGVKD. V lost 3 bases and J 0 bases, leaving 11 bases between the germline ends. The CDR3 here is CAISDVSPPNTGELFF. CDR3 DNA sequence: TGTGCCATCAGTGATGTCAGCCCTCCGAACACCGGGGAGCTGTTTTTT.

This clone turned up a few times. V and J are TRBV7-3 and TRBJ1-1; tentatively, D is TRBD1 (5 bases). This CDR3 comprises 13 residues. V lost 6 bases to trimming and J lost 1 base, with 9 bases between them. CDR1 and CDR2 (germline): SGHTA, FQGTGA. CDR3 region: CASSVQGNTEAFF. CDR3 in DNA: TGTGCCAGCAGTGTCCAGGGGAACACTGAAGCTTTCTTT.

Remarks on this clone: The junction does not match germline at one end; this may be a read error. The chain uses TRBV27 and TRBJ1-6; D gene uncertain. Germline CDR1 is MNHEY and CDR2 is SMNVEV (reference sequence). This CDR3 is built from 13 residues. The CDR3 DNA is TGTGCCAGCAGTATTAGGTATAATTCGCCCCTCCACTTT. This translates into CASSIRYNSPLHF.

The gene calls are TRBV10-2 and TRBJ2-2, with D perhaps being TRBD1 or TRBD2 (5 bases each). V lost 8 bases to trimming and J lost 3 bases, with 19 bases between them. Germline V lookup: CDR1 WSHSY, CDR2 SAAADI. The CDR3 has 16 residues. The CDR3 DNA sequence: TGCGCCAGCGCAGCCCCGGGGCTACGGGACACCGGGGAGCTGTTTTTT. Translating it yields CASAAPGLRDTGELFF.

A single count supports this clone. The chain uses TRBV6-6 and TRBJ2-3, with D possibly being TRBD1 (6 bases). The germline V and J ends were trimmed by 2 bases and 2 bases, with 8 bases remaining between them. Germline V gives CDR1 MNHNY, CDR2 SVGAGI (reference sequence). The CDR3 length is 14 residues. In DNA form, the CDR3 reads TGTGCCAGCAGTTACGGACAGTACACAGATACGCAGTATTTT. This sequence encodes CASSYGQYTDTQYF.

The chain combines TRBV5-1 with TRBJ1-2; no reliable D call. V was cut by 4 bases and J by 7 bases, with 14 bases left in between. CDR3 size: 13 residues. CDR1 and CDR2 from the germline V gene are SGHRS and YFSETQ. The CDR3 is CASSIQNEGGYTF. The CDR3 DNA is TGCGCCAGCAGCATTCAGAACGAGGGTGGCTACACCTTC.

V gene TRBV19 combines with J gene TRBJ2-2; D is undetermined. Germline CDR1 and CDR2: LNHDA and SQIVND (reference sequence). The CDR3 loop spans 14 amino acids. Trimming pared 9 bases from V and 1 base from J, leaving 12 bases between. The CDR3, as DNA: TGTGCCAGCTCGACGGCGGTGAACACCGGGGAGCTGTTTTTT. Residues: CASSTAVNTGELFF.

The genes are TRBV4-3 and TRBJ2-5; D unclear. V was cut by 4 bases and J by 1 base, with 7 bases left in between. Germline lookup yields CDR1 LGHNA and CDR2 YSLEER. The CDR3 is 13 amino acids. This CDR3 reads CASSLQTQETQYF. CDR3 DNA: TGCGCCAGCAGCCTTCAGACCCAAGAGACCCAGTACTTC.

The chain uses TRBV9 and TRBJ2-3; D not certain. Trimming removed 0 bases at V and 3 bases at J, with 2 bases between. The germline CDR1 and CDR2 sequences are SGDLS and YYNGEE. CDR3 size: 12 residues. This CDR3 is CASSVETDTQYF. The CDR3 DNA sequence: TGTGCCAGCAGCGTAGAAACAGATACGCAGTATTTT. The full variable domain, in which reference TRBV9 and TRBJ2-3 provide the parts outside the CDR3, is DSGVTQTPKHLITATGQRVTLRCSPRSGDLSVYWYQQSLDQGLQFLIQYYNGEERAKGNILERFSAQQFPDLHSELNLSSLELGDSALYFCASSVETDTQYFGPGTRLTVL.

Here the CDR3 reads CASSRDRNEKLFF. CDR3 bases: TGTGCCAGCTCACGGGACAGGAATGAAAAACTGTTTTTT. This chain uses TRBV18 with TRBJ1-4, with 8 bases matching TRBD1. J was trimmed by 5 bases and V by 4 bases; bases with no gene match: 0. CDR1 is KGHSH, CDR2 LQKENI, per germline. The CDR3 spans 13 residues.

The chain joins TRBV5-1 to TRBJ2-1, with a possible D match to TRBD2 (5 bases). This CDR3 is built from 14 residues. With 1 base removed from V and 7 bases from J, the gap between germline ends came to 12 bases. The germline V gene has CDR1 SGHRS and CDR2 YFSETQ. DNA for the CDR3: TGCGCCAGCAGCTTGCAAGACCGAGGGAATGAGCAGTTCTTC. Translating it yields CASSLQDRGNEQFF.

The rearrangement joins TRBV12-5 to TRBJ1-2; D gene uncertain. CDR3 length: 11 residues. Trimming took 7 bases from V and 7 from J, leaving 10 bases between them. CDR1 and CDR2 from the germline V gene are LGHNT and FRNRAP. CDR3 in amino acids: CASAPEGGYTF. The CDR3 bases are TGTGCTAGTGCCCCCGAGGGTGGCTACACCTTC.

V usage is TRBV7-2 and J usage is TRBJ1-1; D gene unclear. The germline CDR1 and CDR2 sequences are SGHTA and FQGNSA. Trimming took off 2 bases at V and 1 base at J, with 8 bases between the two ends. This CDR3 has 14 amino acids. As DNA, the CDR3 is TGTGCCAGCAGCTTACGCGCGCCGAACACTGAAGCTTTCTTT. Its protein product is CASSLRAPNTEAFF.

V and J are TRBV6-5 and TRBJ1-6, with D maybe TRBD1 (5 bases). The CDR3 has 14 amino acids. Deletions cut 2 bases from V and 7 bases from J, with 9 bases between. Germline CDR1 is MNHEY and CDR2 is SVGAGI. CDR3 in DNA: TGTGCCAGCAGTTACGGGCAGGGAAATTCACCCCTCCACTTT. It encodes CASSYGQGNSPLHF.

The rearrangement uses TRBV6-5 and TRBJ1-1, with TRBD1 matching 7 bases. Germline lookup yields CDR1 MNHEY and CDR2 SVGAGI. The CDR3 is 13 amino acids. The ends lost 6 bases at V and 11 bases at J; junction bases unmatched: 12. The CDR3 DNA follows: TGTGCCAGCAGGCCCGACAGGGACCAGGGGGCTTTCTTT. This sequence encodes CASRPDRDQGAFF.

The chain has TRBV28 and TRBJ2-6; D uncertain. The CDR3 is 12 amino acids. V lost 8 bases and J 1 base, leaving 3 bases between the germline ends. Germline-derived CDR1 and CDR2 are MDHEN and SYDVKM. As DNA, the CDR3 is TGTGCCAGCCGGTCTGGGGCCAACGTCCTGACTTTC. It is translated as CASRSGANVLTF.

V and J are TRBV6-5 and TRBJ1-2; a possible D gene is TRBD1 (5 bases). The CDR3 extends over 15 amino acids. CDR1 and CDR2 (germline): MNHEY, SVGAGI. The V end lost 4 bases, the J end lost 6 bases, and 18 bases lay between the germline ends. The CDR3 DNA is TGTGCCAGCAGTTCCCTCCTAAGACAGCCACATGGCTACACCTTC. This sequence encodes CASSSLLRQPHGYTF.

This CDR3 reads CASSLRQGSDTQYF. As DNA, the CDR3 is TGTGCCAGCAGCTTGCGGCAGGGATCGGATACGCAGTATTTT. The chain is built from TRBV5-4 and TRBJ2-3; a weak D match, TRBD1 (5 bases). Trimming took off 1 base at V and 6 bases at J, with 12 bases between the two ends. The CDR3 is made up of 14 amino acids. The germline V gene has CDR1 SGHNT and CDR2 YYREEE (reference sequence).

The chain joins TRBV9 to TRBJ2-2, with D possibly being TRBD1 (6 bases). CDR3 length equals 15 residues. Germline CDR1 is SGDLS and CDR2 is YYNGEE. V lost 2 bases and J 3 bases, leaving 11 bases between the germline ends. The chain's CDR3 is CASSVEGVYTGELFF. CDR3 nucleotides: TGTGCCAGCAGCGTCGAGGGGGTTTACACCGGGGAGCTGTTTTTT.

The CDR3 reads CASSSRVNEQFF. As DNA, the CDR3 is TGCGCCAGCAGCTCGAGGGTGAATGAGCAGTTCTTC. This rearrangement joins TRBV5-1 to TRBJ2-1, with D tentatively TRBD2 (5 bases). CDR1 is SGHRS and CDR2 is YFSETQ in the germline V gene. The CDR3 spans 12 residues. Trimming shortened V by 3 bases and J by 7 bases, and 8 bases separated the two germline ends.

This chain links TRBV15 with TRBJ1-1, with 7 bases fitting TRBD1. V was pared by 2 bases and J by 1 base, with 4 bases of the junction left unmatched. The CDR3 is made up of 15 amino acids. Germline V lookup: CDR1 LNHNV, CDR2 YYDKDF (reference sequence). The CDR3 region has the DNA TGTGCCACCAGCAGACAACGACAGGGGAACACTGAAGCTTTCTTT. It encodes CATSRQRQGNTEAFF.

The chain links TRBV11-1 to TRBJ2-7, with D tentatively TRBD1 or TRBD2 (5 bases each). In germline, CDR1 is SGHAT, CDR2 FQDESV (reference sequence). V was clipped by 1 base and J by 2 bases, with 9 bases between them. This CDR3 comprises 14 residues. CDR3: CASSLVGATYEQYF. CDR3 bases: TGTGCCAGCAGCTTAGTCGGGGCCACCTACGAGCAGTACTTC.

Regarding this clone: A read error may produce the germline difference seen at one junction end. J is TRBJ2-1 and V is TRBV4-3, with a tentative D call TRBD1 (6 bases). The CDR3 runs to 14 residues. Germline V gene sequence: CDR1 LGHNA, CDR2 YSLEER. This CDR3 reads CASSQERANRESVF. The CDR3 region has the DNA TGCGCCAGCAGCCAAGAGAGGGCTAACAGGGAGAGCGTCTTC.

The chain joins TRBV9 to TRBJ1-5, with D hard to call. The CDR3 covers 14 residues. The V gene's germline CDR1 is SGDLS and CDR2 YYNGEE. V lost 0 bases to trimming and J lost 0 bases, with 4 bases between them. DNA for the CDR3: TGTGCCAGCAGCGTAGGGCATAGCAATCAGCCCCAGCATTTT. This codes for CASSVGHSNQPQHF. Full variable domain (outside the CDR3, taken from reference TRBV9 and TRBJ1-5): DSGVTQTPKHLITATGQRVTLRCSPRSGDLSVYWYQQSLDQGLQFLIQYYNGEERAKGNILERFSAQQFPDLHSELNLSSLELGDSALYFCASSVGHSNQPQHFGDGTRLSIL.

The rearrangement links TRBV19 to TRBJ1-4; 8 bases match TRBD1. The germline V gene has CDR1 LNHDA and CDR2 SQIVND (reference sequence). V shed 3 bases and J 7 bases; nucleotides not matched to a gene: 7. This CDR3 region has 15 residues. CDR3 protein: CASSIRTGMSEKLFF. The CDR3 DNA is TGTGCCAGTAGTATCCGGACAGGGATGAGTGAAAAACTGTTTTTT. The variable domain in full, with the rest retrieved from reference TRBV19 and TRBJ1-4, is DGGITQSPKYLFRKEGQNVTLSCEQNLNHDAMYWYRQDPGQGLRLIYYSQIVNDFQKGDIAEGYSVSREKKESFPLTVTSAQKNPTAFYLCASSIRTGMSEKLFFGSGTQLSVL.

On this clone itself: Distinct nucleotide sequences in the sample also encode this CDR3. The chain combines TRBV5-1 with TRBJ1-1, with D unclear. The CDR3 consists of 14 residues. V lost 0 bases, J lost 2 bases, and 8 bases lay in between. Germline V gene lookup returns CDR1 SGHRS and CDR2 YFSETQ. The CDR3 nucleotides read TGCGCCAGCAGCTTGGATGGAGCCAACACTGAAGCTTTCTTT. Protein sequence: CASSLDGANTEAFF.

V is TRBV11-2 and J is TRBJ2-3; D not resolved. The V and J ends lost 8 bases and 0 bases respectively, with 6 bases between them. CDR1 and CDR2 (germline): SGHAT, FQNNGV. The CDR3 loop spans 12 amino acids. The CDR3 is CASGSSTDTQYF. The DNA for the CDR3 is TGTGCCAGCGGTTCTAGCACAGATACGCAGTATTTT.

This clone was seen only a few times. J is TRBJ1-4 and V is TRBV5-1, with 9 bases fitting TRBD1. Unmatched junction bases numbered 4, after V lost 2 bases and J lost 5 bases. CDR1 is SGHRS, CDR2 YFSETQ, per germline. The CDR3 covers 15 residues. CDR3: CASSFRQGENEKLFF. Here the CDR3 DNA reads TGCGCCAGCAGCTTTCGACAGGGGGAGAATGAAAAACTGTTTTTT.